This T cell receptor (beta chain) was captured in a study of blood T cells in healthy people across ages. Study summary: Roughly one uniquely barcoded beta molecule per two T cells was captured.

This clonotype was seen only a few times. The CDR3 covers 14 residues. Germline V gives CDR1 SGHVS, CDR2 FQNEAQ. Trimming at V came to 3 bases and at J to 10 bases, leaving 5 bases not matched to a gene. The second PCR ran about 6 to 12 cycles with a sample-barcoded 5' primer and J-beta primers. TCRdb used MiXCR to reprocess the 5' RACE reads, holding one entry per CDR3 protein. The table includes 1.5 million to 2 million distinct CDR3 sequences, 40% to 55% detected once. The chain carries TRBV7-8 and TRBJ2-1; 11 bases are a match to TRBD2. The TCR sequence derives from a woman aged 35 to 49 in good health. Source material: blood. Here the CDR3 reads CASSLTSGVYEQFF. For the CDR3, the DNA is TGTGCCAGCAGCTTGACTAGCGGGGTCTACGAGCAGTTCTTC.